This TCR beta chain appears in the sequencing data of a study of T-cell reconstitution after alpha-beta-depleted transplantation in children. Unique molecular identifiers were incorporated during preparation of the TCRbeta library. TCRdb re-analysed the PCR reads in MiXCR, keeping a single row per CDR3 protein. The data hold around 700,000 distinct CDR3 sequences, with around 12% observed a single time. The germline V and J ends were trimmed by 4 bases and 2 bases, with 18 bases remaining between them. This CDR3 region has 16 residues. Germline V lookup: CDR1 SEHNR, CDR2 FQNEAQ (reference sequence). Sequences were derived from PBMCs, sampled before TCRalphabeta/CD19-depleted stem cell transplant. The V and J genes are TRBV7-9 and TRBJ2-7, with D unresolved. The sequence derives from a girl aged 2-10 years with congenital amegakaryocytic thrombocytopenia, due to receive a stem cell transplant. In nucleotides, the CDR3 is TGTGCCAGCAGCTCATCCGTGGGCAGAAAAGCCTACGAGCAGTACTTC. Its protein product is CASSSSVGRKAYEQYF. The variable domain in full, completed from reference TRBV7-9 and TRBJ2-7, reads DTGVSQNPRHKITKRGQNVTFRCDPISEHNRLYWYRQTLGQGPEFLTYFQNEAQLEKSRLLSDRFSAERPKGSFSTLEIQRTEQGDSAMYLCASSSSVGRKAYEQYFGPGTRLTVT.